This entry describes one TCR beta chain. The data stem from a study of neoadjuvant anti-PD-1 for oral cavity cancer. Across the study: Before surgery, most patients got three to four biweekly 3 mg/kg nivolumab doses.

The CDR3 loop spans 12 amino acids. V was cut by 4 bases and J by 8 bases, with 9 bases left in between. Looked up from germline, CDR1 is SGHAT and CDR2 is FQNNGV. PBMC libraries mostly used roughly 460 ng of input genomic DNA, with six replicates per sample. Clones were read by immunoSEQ multiplex PCR, and TCRdb kept only the in-frame ones, dropping some. The data contain approximately 15,000 clones, less than 80% of them seen just once; the ten biggest clones take up under 3%. This chain links TRBV11-2 with TRBJ2-1; D might be TRBD1 (6 bases). The TCR was taken from a person between 40 and 79 years old with oral cavity squamous cell carcinoma. This sample comprised PBMCs, obtained before nivolumab (anti-PD-1) treatment. CDR3 protein: CASSSTGYEQFF. The CDR3 coding sequence is TGTGCCAGCAGCTCTACAGGGTATGAGCAGTTCTTC.